This T cell receptor beta chain was captured in a study of blood T cell repertoires in COVID-19. Across the study: Acute-phase and convalescent COVID-19 samples originated in the United States, Italy and Spain. From T cells, B-cell-depleted T cells, or PBMCs came the material, which was cDNA or gDNA.

Method: immunoSEQ multiplex PCR; TCRdb's copy keeps in-frame clones and lacks some. The sample includes about 160,000 clones, around nine tenths seen only once; the top ten take about 18%. Germline CDR1 is LNHDA and CDR2 is SQIVND (reference sequence). The CDR3 is 15 residues long. V was clipped by 5 bases and J by 4 bases, with 17 bases between them. This clone was observed a single time. The specimen was peripheral blood. The chain joins TRBV19 to TRBJ2-5; a weak D match, TRBD2 (6 bases). The TCR originated in a man between 60 and 70 years old with active or convalescent COVID-19. The CDR3 sequence is CASSAYRDSRETQYF. Written as DNA, the CDR3 is TGTGCCAGTAGTGCTTACCGGGACTCCCGAGAGACCCAGTACTTC.